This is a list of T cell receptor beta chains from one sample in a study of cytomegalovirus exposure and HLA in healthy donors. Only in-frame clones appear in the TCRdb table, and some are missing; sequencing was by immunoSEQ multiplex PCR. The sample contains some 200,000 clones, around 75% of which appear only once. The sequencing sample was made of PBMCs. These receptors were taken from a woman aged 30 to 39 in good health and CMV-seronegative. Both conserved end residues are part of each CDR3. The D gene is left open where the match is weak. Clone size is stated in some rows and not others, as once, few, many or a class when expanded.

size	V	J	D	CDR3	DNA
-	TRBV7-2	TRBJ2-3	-	CASSPYRTRDTDTQYF	TGTGCCAGCAGCCCCTATCGGACTCGGGACACAGATACGCAGTATTTT
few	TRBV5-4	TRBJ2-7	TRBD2	CASSLVGGAYEQYF	TGTGCCAGCAGCTTGGTTGGGGGGGCCTACGAGCAGTACTTC
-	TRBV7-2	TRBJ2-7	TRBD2	CASSLAGLADYEQYF	TGTGCCAGCAGCTTAGCCGGACTAGCGGACTACGAGCAGTACTTC
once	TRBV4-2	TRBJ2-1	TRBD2	CASSQAVSAGDAYNEQFF	TGTGCCAGCAGCCAAGCGGTTTCGGCGGGAGACGCCTACAATGAGCAGTTCTTC
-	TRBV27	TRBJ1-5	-	CASSWSSNQPQHF	TGTGCCAGCAGTTGGAGTAGCAATCAGCCCCAGCATTTT
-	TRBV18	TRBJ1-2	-	CASSPSPGHAAGYTF	TGTGCCAGCTCACCAAGCCCGGGACACGCTGCTGGCTACACCTTC
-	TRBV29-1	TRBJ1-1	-	CSVEAPWTELEAFF	TGCAGCGTTGAGGCCCCTTGGACAGAGCTTGAAGCTTTCTTT
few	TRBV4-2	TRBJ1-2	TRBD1	CASSQAHSTGGNYGYTF	TGTGCCAGCAGCCAAGCCCATTCGACAGGGGGGAACTATGGCTACACCTTC
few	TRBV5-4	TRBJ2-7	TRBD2	CASSLGLAGDLYEQYF	TGTGCCAGCAGCTTGGGACTAGCGGGAGATCTCTACGAGCAGTACTTC
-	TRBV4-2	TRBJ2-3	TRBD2	CASSQTSGRTDTQYF	TGTGCCAGCAGCCAAACTAGCGGGAGGACAGATACGCAGTATTTT
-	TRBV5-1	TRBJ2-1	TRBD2	CASSYGGIAGDNEQFF	TGCGCCAGCAGCTATGGGGGCATAGCGGGGGATAATGAGCAGTTCTTC
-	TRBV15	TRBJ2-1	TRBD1	CATSIGQGDYNEQFF	TGTGCCACCAGCATAGGACAGGGGGATTACAATGAGCAGTTCTTC
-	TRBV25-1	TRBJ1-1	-	CAGGSGPEAFF	TGTGCCGGGGGGTCAGGGCCCGAAGCTTTCTTT
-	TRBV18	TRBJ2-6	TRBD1	CASSVQGYGANVLTF	TGTGCCAGCTCGGTACAGGGGTATGGGGCCAACGTCCTGACTTTC
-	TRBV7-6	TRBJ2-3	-	CASSSSSQSDTQYF	TGTGCCAGCAGCTCCTCGTCTCAGTCAGATACGCAGTATTTT
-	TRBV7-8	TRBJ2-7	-	CASSLSLLARSSYEQYF	TGTGCCAGCAGCCTAAGTTTGTTAGCCCGGAGCTCCTACGAGCAGTACTTC
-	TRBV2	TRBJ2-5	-	CASSDYFEETQYF	TGTGCCAGCAGTGATTATTTCGAAGAGACCCAGTACTTC
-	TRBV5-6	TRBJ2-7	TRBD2	CASSFWTSGYEQYF	TGTGCCAGCAGCTTCTGGACTAGCGGGTACGAGCAGTACTTC
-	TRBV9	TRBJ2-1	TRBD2	CASSSRLAGRYNEQFF	TGTGCCAGCAGCTCTAGACTAGCGGGACGCTACAATGAGCAGTTCTTC
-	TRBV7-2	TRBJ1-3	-	CASSLAGGLSGNTIYF	TGTGCCAGCAGCTTAGCCGGGGGGCTCTCTGGAAACACCATATATTTT
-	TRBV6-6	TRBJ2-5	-	CASSSGGGAVETQYF	TGTGCCAGCAGTTCCGGAGGGGGGGCCGTTGAGACCCAGTACTTC
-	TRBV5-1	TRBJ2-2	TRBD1	CASSPGQGGYTGELFF	TGCGCCAGCAGCCCGGGACAGGGAGGTTATACCGGGGAGCTGTTTTTT
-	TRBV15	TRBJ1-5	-	CATSRGGVRDSNQPQHF	TGTGCCACCAGCAGAGGTGGGGTCAGGGATAGCAATCAGCCCCAGCATTTT
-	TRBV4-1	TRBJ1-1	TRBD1	CASLRGLGDTEAFF	TGCGCCAGCCTCAGGGGGCTTGGGGACACTGAAGCTTTCTTT
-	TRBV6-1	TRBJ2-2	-	CASRGRGRTGELFF	TGTGCCAGCAGGGGCAGGGGTCGGACCGGGGAGCTGTTTTTT
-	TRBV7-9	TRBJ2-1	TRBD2	CASSGLAGGNNEQFF	TGTGCCAGCAGCGGCCTAGCGGGAGGGAATAATGAGCAGTTCTTC
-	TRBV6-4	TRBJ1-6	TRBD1	CASRQGINSPLHF	TGTGCCAGCAGACAGGGGATCAATTCACCCCTCCACTTT
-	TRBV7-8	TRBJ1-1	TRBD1	CASSLDRDTEAFF	TGTGCCAGCAGCTTGGACAGGGACACTGAAGCTTTCTTT
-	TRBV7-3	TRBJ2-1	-	CASSLGRSITNEQFF	TGTGCCAGCAGCTTAGGCAGGTCAATAACCAATGAGCAGTTCTTC
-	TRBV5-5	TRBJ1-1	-	CASTLKGVNTEAFF	TGTGCCAGCACCCTCAAAGGGGTGAACACTGAAGCTTTCTTT
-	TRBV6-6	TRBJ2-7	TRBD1	CASSWPGQGTGEQYF	TGTGCCAGCAGTTGGCCGGGACAGGGGACTGGCGAGCAGTACTTC
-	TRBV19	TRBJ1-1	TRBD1	CASNRGPGTEAFF	TGTGCCAGCAACAGGGGGCCGGGGACTGAAGCTTTCTTT
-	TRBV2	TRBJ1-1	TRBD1	CASSESGTGGHAFF	TGTGCCAGCAGTGAATCCGGGACAGGGGGTCATGCTTTCTTT
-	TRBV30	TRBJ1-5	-	CAWDTGQVTNQPQHF	TGTGCCTGGGACACGGGACAAGTTACCAATCAGCCCCAGCATTTT
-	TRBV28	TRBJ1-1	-	CASSLGQGRTFF	TGTGCCAGCAGTTTAGGGCAGGGAAGAACTTTCTTT
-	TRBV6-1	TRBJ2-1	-	CASSTQGISYNEQFF	TGTGCCAGCAGCACTCAGGGAATCTCCTACAATGAGCAGTTCTTC
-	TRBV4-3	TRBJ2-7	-	CASSQDLAVSSYEQYF	TGCGCCAGCAGCCAAGATCTAGCTGTGAGCTCCTACGAGCAGTACTTC
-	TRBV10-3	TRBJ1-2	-	CALFSRNGYTF	TGTGCCTTATTTTCGAGGAATGGCTACACCTTC
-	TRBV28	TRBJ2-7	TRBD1	CASIGDSYEQYF	TGTGCCAGCATCGGGGACAGCTACGAGCAGTACTTC
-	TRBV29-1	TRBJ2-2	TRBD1	CSVQARQGAVGTGELFF	TGCAGCGTCCAGGCCCGACAGGGGGCGGTGGGCACCGGGGAGCTGTTTTTT
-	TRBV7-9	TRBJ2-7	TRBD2	CASSLARGATSYEQYF	TGTGCCAGCAGCTTAGCGCGGGGGGCCACCTCCTACGAGCAGTACTTC
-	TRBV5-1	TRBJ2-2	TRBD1	CASSSQPGQGGTGELFF	TGCGCCAGCAGCTCACAGCCGGGACAGGGAGGCACTGGGGAGCTGTTTTTT
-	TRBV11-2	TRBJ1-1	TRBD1	CASHDRGGTEAFF	TGTGCCAGCCACGACAGGGGTGGAACTGAAGCTTTCTTT
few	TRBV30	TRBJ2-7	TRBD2	CAWTRPAGGDQYF	TGTGCCTGGACCCGCCCCGCGGGGGGCGACCAGTACTTC
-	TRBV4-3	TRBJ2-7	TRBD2	CASSQDGSGSVNEQYF	TGCGCCAGCAGCCAAGACGGTAGCGGGAGTGTCAACGAGCAGTACTTC
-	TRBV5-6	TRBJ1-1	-	CASTHRVGTEALF	TGTGCCAGCACCCACAGGGTCGGCACTGAAGCTCTCTTT
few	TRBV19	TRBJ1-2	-	CASSWASYGYTF	TGTGCCAGTAGCTGGGCCAGCTATGGCTACACCTTC
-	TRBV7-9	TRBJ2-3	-	CASSLWVGTGGTQYF	TGTGCCAGCAGCTTATGGGTGGGGACCGGGGGTACGCAGTATTTT
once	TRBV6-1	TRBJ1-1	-	CASSGGRSDRNTEAFF	TGTGCCAGCAGTGGAGGCCGTTCGGACAGGAACACTGAAGCTTTCTTT
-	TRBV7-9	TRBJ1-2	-	CASSLVTAFSNYGYTF	TGTGCCAGCAGCTTAGTGACAGCTTTTTCTAACTATGGCTACACCTTC
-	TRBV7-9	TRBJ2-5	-	CASSLPEGVGYQETQYF	TGTGCCAGCAGCTTACCGGAGGGAGTGGGCTACCAAGAGACCCAGTACTTC
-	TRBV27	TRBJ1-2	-	CASSLDRYYGYTF	TGTGCCAGCAGTTTAGACAGATACTATGGCTACACCTTC
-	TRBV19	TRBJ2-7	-	CASSINLWARGPQKSSYEQYF	TGTGCCAGTAGTATAAATCTGTGGGCTAGGGGTCCCCAGAAAAGCTCCTACGAGCAGTACTTC